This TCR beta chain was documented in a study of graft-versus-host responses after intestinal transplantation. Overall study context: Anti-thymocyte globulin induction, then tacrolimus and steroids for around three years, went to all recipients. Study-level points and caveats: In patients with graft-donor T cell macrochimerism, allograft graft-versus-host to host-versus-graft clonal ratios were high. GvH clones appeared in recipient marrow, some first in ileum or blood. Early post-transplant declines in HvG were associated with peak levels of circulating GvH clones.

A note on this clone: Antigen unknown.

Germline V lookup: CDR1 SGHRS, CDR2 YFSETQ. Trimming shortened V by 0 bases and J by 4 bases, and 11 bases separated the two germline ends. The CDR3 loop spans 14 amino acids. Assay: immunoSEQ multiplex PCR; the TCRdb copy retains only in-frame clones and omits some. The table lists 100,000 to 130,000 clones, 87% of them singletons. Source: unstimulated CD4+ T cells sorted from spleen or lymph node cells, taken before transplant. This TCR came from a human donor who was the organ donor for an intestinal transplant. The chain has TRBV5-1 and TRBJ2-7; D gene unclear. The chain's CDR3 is CASSLGGQSYEQYF. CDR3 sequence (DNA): TGCGCCAGCAGCTTGGGTGGGCAGTCATACGAGCAGTACTTC. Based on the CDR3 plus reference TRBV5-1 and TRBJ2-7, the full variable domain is KAGVTQTPRYLIKTRGQQVTLSCSPISGHRSVSWYQQTPGQGLQFLFEYFSETQRNKGNFPGRFSGRQFSNSRSEMNVSTLELGDSALYLCASSLGGQSYEQYFGPGTRLTVT.